A selection of T cell receptor beta chains follows, all from one sample in a study of vaccination and CD4 T cells after COVID-19. TCRdb reanalysed the PCR reads using MiXCR and keeps one entry per CDR3 protein. This sample has about 19,000 distinct CDR3 sequences, with about 42% found just once. These receptors lack a known antigen. Material: CD4+ T cells from blood, cultured in vitro, obtained before SARS-CoV-2 vaccination. All receptors derive from a human donor who had recovered from COVID-19. CDR3s include the opening cysteine and the closing phenylalanine or tryptophan. A D gene is named only where the DNA matches it firmly. Size values are once, few and many counts, or a class for expanded clones, and some rows have none.

few	-	TRBV2	TRBJ1-1	CASSEETQEYTEAFF	TGTGCCAGCAGTGAGGAAACGCAGGAGTACACTGAAGCTTTCTTT
-	TRBD2	TRBV10-3	TRBJ2-3	CAISESVNSGRARDTQYF	TGTGCCATCAGTGAGTCGGTGAATAGCGGGAGGGCCAGAGATACGCAGTATTTT
-	TRBD2	TRBV12-3/TRBV12-4	TRBJ2-1	CASSSTTSGGYNEQFF	TGTGCCAGCAGCTCAACGACTAGCGGGGGGTACAATGAGCAGTTCTTC
-	-	TRBV7-2	TRBJ1-1	CASSLVPGVGTEAFF	TGTGCCAGCAGCTTAGTGCCAGGGGTGGGCACTGAAGCTTTCTTT
-	TRBD1	TRBV7-3	TRBJ1-1	CASSARGTGGLNTEAFF	TGTGCCAGCAGCGCGAGAGGGACAGGGGGCCTGAACACTGAAGCTTTCTTT
few	-	TRBV6-2/TRBV6-3	TRBJ2-2	CASRYRVDNTGELFF	TGTGCCAGCAGGTACAGGGTAGATAACACCGGGGAGCTGTTTTTT
few	-	TRBV20-1	TRBJ1-6	CSAWTGNSPLHF	TGCAGTGCCTGGACGGGTAATTCACCCCTCCACTTT
-	TRBD2	TRBV10-1	TRBJ2-3	CASSGYFVAGGLSGDTQYF	TGCGCCAGCAGCGGTTATTTCGTGGCGGGGGGGCTCAGCGGAGATACGCAGTATTTT
few	TRBD1	TRBV10-1	TRBJ1-2	CASREDRENYGYTF	TGCGCCAGCAGAGAGGACAGGGAGAACTATGGCTACACCTTC
once	-	TRBV19	TRBJ1-5	CASRANPGVPQPQHF	TGTGCCAGTAGGGCTAATCCTGGTGTTCCTCAGCCCCAGCATTTT
-	-	TRBV11-3	TRBJ2-1	CASTPRERDNEQFF	TGTGCCAGCACCCCGAGGGAACGAGACAATGAGCAGTTCTTC
few	TRBD2	TRBV7-8	TRBJ2-3	CASSLDETSGADTQYF	TGTGCCAGCAGCTTAGATGAAACTAGCGGGGCAGATACGCAGTATTTT
-	-	TRBV12-3/TRBV12-4	TRBJ1-5	CASSWAGSVGQPQHF	TGTGCCAGCAGTTGGGCAGGGTCGGTCGGTCAGCCCCAGCATTTT
once	-	TRBV28	TRBJ1-4	CASGYSLNEKLFF	TGTGCCAGCGGTTACAGCCTTAATGAAAAACTGTTTTTT
-	TRBD2	TRBV2	TRBJ2-5	CASSAGVQETQYF	TGTGCCAGCAGCGCGGGGGTACAAGAGACCCAGTACTTC
few	-	TRBV27	TRBJ1-1	CASSFLSTRDTEAFF	TGTGCCAGCAGTTTCCTAAGCACCCGGGACACAGAAGCTTTCTTT
few	TRBD2	TRBV6-1	TRBJ2-3	CASRSTSAGVADTQYF	TGTGCCAGCAGGTCTACCTCAGCGGGAGTGGCAGATACGCAGTATTTT
once	TRBD2	TRBV20-1	TRBJ2-1	CSAIPGTSGYNEQFF	TGCAGTGCTATACCCGGGACTAGCGGTTACAATGAGCAGTTCTTC
-	-	TRBV11-2	TRBJ1-1	CASSLGLYTEAFF	TGTGCCAGCAGCTTAGGGCTATACACTGAAGCTTTCTTT
large	-	TRBV30	TRBJ1-2	CAWSRGANYGYTF	TGTGCCTGGAGTAGGGGGGCTAACTATGGCTACACCTTC
few	-	TRBV20-1	TRBJ2-2	CSARGQGGSTGELFF	TGCAGTGCTAGAGGACAGGGAGGGAGCACCGGGGAGCTGTTTTTT
few	-	TRBV7-9	TRBJ1-1	CASSLVRDGNTEAFF	TGTGCCAGCAGCTTAGTAAGGGACGGGAACACTGAAGCTTTCTTT
-	-	TRBV14	TRBJ2-3	CASSLGLSDTQYF	TGTGCCAGCAGCCTAGGGCTATCAGATACGCAGTATTTT
-	-	TRBV25-1	TRBJ1-3	CASSHRVRGNTIYF	TGTGCCAGCAGTCACCGGGTCAGAGGAAACACCATATATTTT
few	-	TRBV2	TRBJ2-1	CASSDGFSSSYNEQFF	TGTGCCAGCAGTGATGGCTTCTCGAGCTCCTACAATGAGCAGTTCTTC
-	TRBD1	TRBV7-9	TRBJ1-2	CASSLGDRRAGYTF	TGTGCCAGCAGCTTAGGGGACAGGAGGGCTGGCTACACCTTC